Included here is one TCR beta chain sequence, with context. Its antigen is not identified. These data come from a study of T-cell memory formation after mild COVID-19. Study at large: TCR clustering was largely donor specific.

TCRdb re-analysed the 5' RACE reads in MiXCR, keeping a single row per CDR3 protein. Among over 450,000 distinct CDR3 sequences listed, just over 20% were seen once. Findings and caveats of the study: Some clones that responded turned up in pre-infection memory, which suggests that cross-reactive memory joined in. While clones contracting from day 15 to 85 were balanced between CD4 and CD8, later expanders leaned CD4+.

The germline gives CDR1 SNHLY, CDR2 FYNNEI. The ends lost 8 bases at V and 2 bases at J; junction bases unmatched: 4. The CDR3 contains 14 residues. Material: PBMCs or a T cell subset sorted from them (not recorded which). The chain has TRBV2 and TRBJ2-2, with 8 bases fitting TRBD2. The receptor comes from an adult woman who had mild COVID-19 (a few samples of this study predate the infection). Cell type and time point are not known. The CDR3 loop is CASQTSVNTGELFF. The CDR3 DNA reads TGTGCCAGCCAGACTAGCGTAAACACCGGGGAGCTGTTTTTT.